These T cell receptor beta chains were read from a single sample in a study of OX40 agonist ivuxolimab in advanced cancers. Data came from immunoSEQ multiplex PCR; TCRdb stores just in-frame clones and leaves some out. This sample yields about 57,000 clones, of which over 80% are seen a single time; around 5% belongs to the top ten. This specimen consisted of CD4+ or CD8+ T cells sorted from blood, obtained in a trial of the OX40 agonist ivuxolimab. The source is an adult with an advanced solid tumor such as melanoma, head and neck, liver or kidney cancer. The CDR3 runs from the conserved cysteine through the conserved F or W.

CDR3 length: 16; V gene: TRBV19; CDR3 protein: CASSPRGGTGVGGYTF
CDR3 length: 13; V gene: TRBV7-6; CDR3 protein: CASGGSYTGELFF
CDR3 length: 13; V gene: TRBV29-1; CDR3 protein: CSASPDREYGYTF
CDR3 length: 15; V gene: TRBV5-8; CDR3 protein: CASSLSLASFNEQFF
CDR3 length: 14; V gene: TRBV2; CDR3 protein: CASSYSGSSYEQYF
CDR3 length: 14; V gene: TRBV27; CDR3 protein: CASSLGGGAETQYF
CDR3 length: 13; V gene: TRBV6-6; CDR3 protein: CASTDRPRHEQYF
CDR3 length: 14; V gene: TRBV27; CDR3 protein: CASSFSSGANVLTF
CDR3 length: 12; V gene: TRBV19; CDR3 protein: CASSPTGFDAFF
CDR3 length: 15; V gene: TRBV5-6; CDR3 protein: CASSPSGQGAQPQHF
CDR3 length: 15; V gene: TRBV19; CDR3 protein: CASSHGFTSNQPQHF
CDR3 length: 16; V gene: TRBV19; CDR3 protein: CASSITRQVPNQPQHF
CDR3 length: 11; V gene: TRBV30; CDR3 protein: CAWRRGGMQYF
CDR3 length: 16; V gene: TRBV6-6; CDR3 protein: CASSAPAGQGKYGYTF
CDR3 length: 13; V gene: TRBV28; CDR3 protein: CASSYISDEKLFF
CDR3 length: 12; V gene: TRBV30; CDR3 protein: CAWKGTQETQYF
CDR3 length: 14; V gene: TRBV5-1; CDR3 protein: CASSKIKGVYTQYF
CDR3 length: 15; V gene: TRBV11-3; CDR3 protein: CASSFRSGNTGELFF
CDR3 length: 13; V gene: TRBV13; CDR3 protein: CASSLGQGGSQHF
CDR3 length: 14; V gene: TRBV19; CDR3 protein: CASSIVGGNTEAFF